This TCR beta chain was recorded in a study of early stage breast cancer tumors. Turning to the study itself: About 80% of the 16 invasive tumors were ER+, PR+ and HER2-. Overall study findings and caveats: Most shared enriched TCRB sequences were commonly generated ones.

With regard to this clone: Its antigen is currently unknown.

The method was immunoSEQ multiplex PCR; TCRdb's version includes in-frame clones alone and lacks a portion of them. The top ten clones hold about 1.5% of a sample with 45,000 to 50,000 clones, 83% of them seen once. The CDR3 runs 13 residues. With V trimmed by 4 bases and J by 5 bases, 0 bases remained unmatched. Germline CDR1 reads MNHEY; CDR2 reads SMNVEV (reference sequence). The TCR was taken from a person between 50 and 60 years old with breast cancer. The chain couples TRBV27 to TRBJ1-5; the match to TRBD1 covers 9 bases. Specimen: blood. This CDR3 reads CASSWDRDQPQHF. For the CDR3, the DNA is TGTGCCAGCAGTTGGGACAGGGATCAGCCCCAGCATTTT.